The rows below give T cell receptor beta chains drawn from one sample of a study of CD4 T cells in relation to SARS-CoV-2 and coronaviruses. No antigen has been assigned to these receptors. Here immunoSEQ multiplex PCR was the method, and the copy in TCRdb shows in-frame clones only, minus some. In the table there are 20,000 to 25,000 clones, 70% to 85% of which are singletons. What was sequenced was CD4+ T cells from PBMCs, cultured in vitro. These receptors all come from a human donor in good health. CDR3s include the opening cysteine and the closing phenylalanine or tryptophan. D genes are given only for firm matches. Not all rows give a size; the values are once, few, many and, for expanded clones, a class.

>TRBJ2-2|.|.|TRBV5-6
CASSLAAPIGELFF
TGTGCCAGCAGCTTGGCGGCCCCGATTGGGGAGCTGTTTTTT
>TRBJ1-1|.|.|TRBV13
CASSSTGASNTEAFF
TGTGCCAGCAGCAGTACAGGAGCGTCAAACACTGAAGCTTTCTTT
>TRBJ2-5|.|.|TRBV7-9
CASSPGEETQYF
TGTGCCAGCAGCCCAGGCGAAGAGACCCAGTACTTC
>TRBJ1-5|.|.|TRBV10-3
CAISGQNSNQPQHF
TGTGCCATCAGTGGGCAGAATAGCAATCAGCCCCAGCATTTT
>TRBJ1-5|.|TRBD1|TRBV6-6
CASSNRQGPGQPQHF
TGTGCCAGCAGCAACCGACAGGGGCCCGGCCAGCCCCAGCATTTT
>TRBJ2-1|.|TRBD2|TRBV18
CASSPSGRGNEQFF
TGTGCCAGCTCACCGAGCGGGAGGGGGAATGAGCAGTTCTTC
>TRBJ2-1|.|TRBD2|TRBV3-1/TRBV3-2
CASSQELGLAGGEQFF
TGTGCCAGCAGCCAAGAATTAGGTCTAGCGGGGGGGGAGCAGTTCTTC
>TRBJ1-1|.|.|TRBV18
CASSPQGGALNTEAFF
TGTGCCAGCTCACCACAGGGGGGGGCTTTGAACACTGAAGCTTTCTTT
>TRBJ2-5|.|TRBD2|TRBV6-5
CASSYSRLAGQETQYF
TGTGCCAGCAGTTACTCGAGGCTAGCGGGGCAAGAGACCCAGTACTTC
>TRBJ2-1|.|TRBD2|TRBV19
CASSISSGLAGNEQFF
TGTGCCAGTAGTATATCCTCGGGACTAGCGGGTAATGAGCAGTTCTTC
>TRBJ1-2|.|.|TRBV6-2/TRBV6-3
CASSQSPASGYTF
TGTGCCAGCAGTCAGTCCCCGGCTTCGGGCTACACCTTC
>TRBJ2-1|.|.|TRBV3-1/TRBV3-2
CASSRRTGSYNEQFF
TGTGCCAGCAGCAGACGGACTGGCTCCTACAATGAGCAGTTCTTC
>TRBJ2-1|.|.|TRBV30
CAWSVPPRGPGYRYNEQFF
TGTGCCTGGAGTGTACCCCCCCGAGGGCCTGGCTACCGCTACAATGAGCAGTTCTTC
>TRBJ1-5|.|.|TRBV3-1/TRBV3-2
CASSQGDGNQPQHF
TGTGCCAGCAGCCAAGGGGACGGGAATCAGCCCCAGCATTTT
>TRBJ2-1|.|.|TRBV7-2
CASSLGENEQFF
TGTGCCAGCAGCTTAGGGGAAAATGAGCAGTTCTTC
>TRBJ1-1|.|.|TRBV5-1
CASSTGTVSWNTEAFF
TGCGCCAGCAGCACCGGGACGGTAAGCTGGAACACTGAAGCTTTCTTT
>TRBJ1-2|.|.|TRBV2
CASSREGRYGYTF
TGTGCCAGCAGTAGGGAAGGGAGGTATGGCTACACCTTC
>TRBJ2-7|.|.|TRBV30
CAWTPPPAGSGGSSYEQYF
TGTGCCTGGACACCCCCCCCCGCAGGGTCGGGTGGGAGCTCCTACGAGCAGTACTTC
>TRBJ2-2|few|.|TRBV5-1
CASSSNTGELFF
TGCGCCAGCAGCTCCAACACCGGGGAGCTGTTTTTT
>TRBJ2-1|.|.|TRBV5-1
CASSLNQGVGDNEQFF
TGCGCCAGCAGCTTGAACCAAGGGGTTGGTGACAATGAGCAGTTCTTC
>TRBJ1-2|few|.|TRBV3-1/TRBV3-2
CASSPREGSSYTF
TGTGCCAGCAGCCCCAGGGAAGGGTCGTCGTACACCTTC
>TRBJ1-1|.|.|TRBV10-3
CAISESGWTVGENTEAFF
TGTGCCATCAGTGAGTCGGGATGGACCGTCGGCGAAAACACTGAAGCTTTCTTT
>TRBJ1-2|.|.|TRBV7-2
CASSPGVGYGYTF
TGTGCCAGCAGCCCTGGGGTAGGGTATGGCTACACCTTC
>TRBJ1-1|.|.|TRBV2
CASTRGRNTEAFF
TGTGCCAGCACTCGAGGGCGTAACACTGAAGCTTTCTTT
>TRBJ1-1|.|.|TRBV18
CASSRRERTEAFF
TGTGCCAGCTCACGCAGGGAGCGGACTGAAGCTTTCTTT
>TRBJ2-3|.|.|TRBV3-1/TRBV3-2
CASSQGGGRNLPQYF
TGTGCCAGCAGCCAGGGGGGGGGCCGCAACCTTCCGCAGTATTTT
>TRBJ1-5|few|.|TRBV19
CASSMSGRGINQPQHF
TGTGCCAGTAGTATGTCAGGCAGGGGCATCAATCAGCCCCAGCATTTT
>TRBJ2-3|.|.|TRBV6-5
CASKMEPGLETQYF
TGTGCCAGCAAAATGGAACCCGGGCTAGAAACGCAGTATTTT
>TRBJ2-2|.|.|TRBV11-3
CASLGSSGPTPGSCFF
.